This T cell receptor (beta chain) was sequenced during a study of blood T cell repertoires in COVID-19. CDR1 is MNHEY and CDR2 is SVGAGI in the germline V gene. There are 16 residues in the CDR3. V lost 0 bases to trimming and J lost 4 bases, with 15 bases between them. Only in-frame clones appear in the TCRdb table, and some are missing; sequencing was by immunoSEQ multiplex PCR. Of fewer than 350,000 clones listed, around 88% are singletons. Sequences were obtained from peripheral blood. This sequence was found in a man aged 35-49 years with acute or convalescent COVID-19. The rearrangement links TRBV6-5 to TRBJ1-1, with D possibly matching TRBD1 (5 bases). In DNA, the CDR3 is TGTGCCAGCAGTTACTCCTCCAGGGTCCTGAGCACTGAAGCTTTCTTT. Translation gives CASSYSSRVLSTEAFF.